This T cell receptor (beta chain) was identified in a study of blood T cell repertoires in COVID-19. For the study at large: Sites in the United States, Italy and Spain provided acute and convalescent COVID-19 samples. The analysed material was cDNA or gDNA that came from T cells, B-cell-depleted T cells, or PBMCs.

Method: immunoSEQ multiplex PCR; TCRdb's copy keeps in-frame clones and lacks some. The sample comprises approximately 210,000 clones, 80% to 90% of which are singletons, and about 2% rests with the top ten. The germline V gene encodes CDR1 LNHNV and CDR2 YYDKDF (reference sequence). V gave up 5 bases and J gave up 7 bases; unmatched junction bases: 9. There are 14 residues in the CDR3. The rearrangement joins TRBV15 to TRBJ2-3, with 7 bases matching TRBD2. The sample consisted of peripheral blood. The TCR was taken from a man under 40 who had recovered from COVID-19. The CDR3 coding sequence is TGTGCCACCAGCTCCCGGGAGGCCCCCCATACGCAGTATTTT. It is translated as CATSSREAPHTQYF.